The 27 T cell receptor beta chains in this list originate from one sample, sequenced in a study of early T cells in non-severe SARS-CoV-2 infection (dated by TCRdb to the early 2020s). Library creation used 5' RACE. Sequencing used a NextSeq 500. TCRdb reprocessing: public reads trimmed at Q25 with fastp, clones called with MiXCR, in-frame beta chains kept. Every entry covers one CDR3 protein and lists the most common genes and DNA from its rows. The sample includes more than 60,000 distinct CDR3 sequences, with over 4.5% observed a single time. Clones ranked in the top ten supply 4.9% of the sample. Sequencing input: whole blood. Receptors originate from an adult who was a healthcare worker with PCR-confirmed SARS-CoV-2 infection or an uninfected control (not recorded which).

This clonotype was seen repeatedly, ten times or more. This chain links TRBV20-1 with TRBJ1-2; 7 nucleotides agree with TRBD1. Germline assignment: CDR1 DFQATT and CDR2 SNEGSKA (reference sequence). The CDR3 loop spans 13 amino acids. The V gene end was trimmed by 6 bases and the J gene end by 1 base; junction bases not matched to a gene: 5. The DNA of the CDR3 is TGCAGTGCCCGGGACAGTGTTAACTATGGCTACACCTTC. Encoded protein: CSARDSVNYGYTF.

This clonotype has more than one count but fewer than ten. The chain uses TRBV4-1 and TRBJ1-1; possibly TRBD1 for D (6 bases). The CDR3 length is 16 residues. Germline assignment: CDR1 MGHRA and CDR2 YSYEKL. Trimming cost V 3 bases and J 4 bases, with 18 bases left between them. CDR3: CASSQAGTLRGTEAFF. The CDR3 DNA sequence: TGCGCCAGCAGCCAGGCCGGGACACTGAGGGGCACTGAAGCTTTCTTT.

This clonotype was recorded at least ten times. The J gene is TRBJ1-4, the V gene TRBV30; D ambiguous. Germline V CDR1 and CDR2: GTSNPN, SVGIG (reference sequence). The V end was cut by 0 bases, the J end by 7 bases, with 12 bases between. The CDR3 length is 14 residues. Here the CDR3 reads CAWSVKRAREKLFF. The CDR3, as DNA: TGTGCCTGGAGTGTTAAGAGGGCGCGTGAAAAACTGTTTTTT. Combining the CDR3 with reference TRBV30 and TRBJ1-4 gives the whole variable domain SQTIHQWPATLVQPVGSPLSLECTVEGTSNPNLYWYRQAAGRGLQLLFYSVGIGQISSEVPQNLSASRPQDRQFILSSKKLLLSDSGFYLCAWSVKRAREKLFFGSGTQLSVL.

The sample holds one count of this clonotype. With a much larger clone just one base away, this may be a read error. V and J are TRBV5-1 and TRBJ2-7; 7 bases are shared with TRBD2. From germline, CDR1 is SGHRS and CDR2 YFSETQ. This CDR3 has 14 residues. The DNA for the CDR3 is TGCACCAGCAGCCAACAGACTAGCCGGCACGAGCAGTACTTC. Translation gives CTSSQQTSRHEQYF. Drawing the rest from reference TRBV5-1 and TRBJ2-7, the complete variable domain is KAGVTQTPRYLIKTRGQQVTLSCSPISGHRSVSWYQQTPGQGLQFLFEYFSETQRNKGNFPGRFSGRQFSNSRSEMNVSTLELGDSALYLCTSSQQTSRHEQYFGPGTRLTVT.

This clonotype was picked up many times. The rearrangement joins TRBV2 to TRBJ1-5, with D possibly TRBD1 on 5 matching bases. V shed 3 bases and J shed 2 bases, with 8 bases lying between them. From germline, CDR1 is SNHLY and CDR2 FYNNEI. This CDR3 has 14 residues. The CDR3 DNA reads as TGTGCCAGCAGTGATTCGGGGGGCAATCAGCCCCAGCATTTT. Translation gives CASSDSGGNQPQHF.

Worth noting for this clonotype: A much bigger clone sits one base away, suggesting this may be a read error. The gene calls are TRBV18 and TRBJ2-7; 10 positions match TRBD1. Germline V lookup: CDR1 KGHSH, CDR2 LQKENI. V shed 7 bases, J shed 4 bases, and the junction held 7 bases outside the gene matches. The CDR3 contains 14 residues. For the CDR3, the DNA is TGTGCCAGCTTACCCCGGGACAGGGGTTACGAGCAGTACTTC. Protein product: CASLPRDRGYEQYF.

This clonotype was recorded many times. The V and J genes are TRBV7-2 and TRBJ2-5; tentative D call: TRBD2 (5 bases). The length of the CDR3 is 14 residues. Trimming shortened V by 5 bases and J by 4 bases, and 14 bases separated the two germline ends. From germline, CDR1 is SGHTA and CDR2 FQGNSA. The CDR3 DNA follows: TGTGCCAGCAGCCCGGACCCCGGAGGAGAGACCCAGTACTTC. Its translation: CASSPDPGGETQYF.

The chain has TRBV12-3 or TRBV12-4 and TRBJ2-7; D ambiguous. V was trimmed by 5 bases and J by 3 bases, leaving 5 bases between them. The CDR3 spans 11 residues. The CDR3 DNA sequence: TGTGCCAGCAGTCCCCACTACGAGCAGTACTTC. Its protein is CASSPHYEQYF.

Only a few counts were recorded for this clonotype. This chain links TRBV4-3 with TRBJ2-1; TRBD2 agrees at 7 bases. The CDR3 covers 16 residues. Trimming took 0 bases from V and 5 from J; bases not matched to a gene: 7. Germline lookup yields CDR1 LGHNA and CDR2 YSLEER. The CDR3 here is CASSQDIPGLNNEQFF. The CDR3 DNA reads TGCGCCAGCAGCCAAGATATCCCGGGACTAAACAATGAGCAGTTCTTC.

This clonotype was counted many times. The rearrangement joins TRBV7-2 to TRBJ1-3; 7 bases align to TRBD1. Trimming cost V 4 bases and J 0 bases; bases outside gene matches: 9. The CDR3 has 17 amino acids. Germline V CDR1 and CDR2: SGHTA, FQGNSA. CDR3 in DNA: TGTGCCAGCAGCTCGAGGGCAGGGGGTTCCTCTGGAAACACCATATATTTT. Encoded protein: CASSSRAGGSSGNTIYF.

With regard to this clonotype: This may come from a read error, since a much larger clone is one base off. This chain links TRBV18 with TRBJ1-1; a possible D gene is TRBD1 (6 bases). The germline V gene has CDR1 KGHSH and CDR2 LQKENI. The CDR3 spans 15 residues. Trimming left V 3 bases short and J 4 bases short, with 15 bases between. In nucleotides, the CDR3 is TGTGCCAGCTCACCTACGACAGGCTTGAGCACTGAAGCTTTCTTT. Translating it yields CASSPTTGLSTEAFF.

At least ten counts were recorded for this clonotype. This chain connects TRBV6-5 to TRBJ1-1; possibly TRBD1 for D (6 bases). Trimming removed 1 base at V and 12 bases at J, with 12 bases between. Germline V gene lookup returns CDR1 MNHEY and CDR2 SVGAGI. The CDR3 has 12 amino acids. CDR3 DNA: TGTGCCAGCAGTTACTTGCAGGGGAGGACTTTCTTT. It translates to CASSYLQGRTFF.

This clonotype was counted between two and nine times. The CDR3 region is CSVVGLAGGGPYEQYF. In DNA, the CDR3 is TGCAGCGTTGTCGGTCTAGCGGGAGGTGGCCCCTACGAGCAGTACTTC. The genes are TRBV29-1 and TRBJ2-7; 11 bases are shared with TRBD2. This CDR3 region has 16 residues. Germline assignment: CDR1 SQVTM and CDR2 ANQGSEA. The trim removed 4 bases at V and 2 bases at J, leaving 10 bases unmatched.

This clonotype was observed a single time. The J gene is TRBJ1-1, the V gene TRBV4-2; weak D call: TRBD1 (5 bases). The ends were cut back, 0 bases at V and 5 bases at J, with 10 bases in the middle. Germline V CDR1 and CDR2: LGHNA, YNFKEQ. The CDR3 extends over 14 amino acids. CDR3 residues: CASSQDVAGTEAFF. The CDR3 region has the DNA TGTGCCAGCAGCCAAGATGTGGCAGGGACTGAAGCTTTCTTT.

This clonotype was observed at least ten times. V usage is TRBV7-2 and J usage is TRBJ2-3; no clear D gene. Trimming shortened V by 1 base and J by 2 bases, and 7 bases separated the two germline ends. The CDR3 has 14 residues. Germline CDR1 and CDR2: SGHTA and FQGNSA. CDR3 residues: CASSLGSATDTQYF. CDR3 coding DNA: TGTGCCAGCAGCTTAGGTTCTGCCACAGATACGCAGTATTTT.

In this sample, this clonotype turned up many times. This sequence joins TRBV24-1 and TRBJ1-2; D is undetermined. This CDR3 spans 12 amino acids. V was trimmed by 3 bases and J by 4 bases, leaving 5 bases between them. The germline gives CDR1 KGHDR, CDR2 SFDVKD. CDR3 amino acids: CATSDGFYGYTF. CDR3 bases: TGTGCCACCAGTGATGGCTTCTATGGCTACACCTTC.

This clonotype occurred many times. The chain combines TRBV6-2 or TRBV6-3 with TRBJ2-3, with no clear D. CDR1 MNHEY and CDR2 SVGEGT come from the germline V gene. The V gene lost 6 bases and the J gene lost 0 bases, with 10 bases spanning the gap. The CDR3 extends over 14 amino acids. The CDR3 reads CASRYTASTDTQYF. DNA of the CDR3: TGTGCCAGCAGGTACACAGCTAGCACAGATACGCAGTATTTT.

Note on this clonotype: Its ends do not fully match the called genes, so a read error is possible. V and J are TRBV5-1 and TRBJ2-3; D is unresolved. This CDR3 has 14 amino acids. Looked up from germline, CDR1 is SGHRS and CDR2 is YFSETQ. This chain's CDR3 is CTSSLDPRTDTQYF. The CDR3 DNA is TGCACCAGCAGCTTGGATCCTCGCACAGATACGCAGTATTTT.

The chain is built from TRBV20-1 and TRBJ1-4, with D maybe TRBD1 (5 bases). V lost 3 bases and J lost 5, with 13 bases in between. Germline V gene data show CDR1 as DFQATT and CDR2 as SNEGSKA (reference sequence). This CDR3 comprises 14 residues. This CDR3 reads CSASRDLSNEKLFF. CDR3 nucleotides: TGCAGTGCTAGCAGGGACCTCTCGAATGAAAAACTGTTTTTT.

There are many counts of this clonotype. The V gene is TRBV7-9, the J gene TRBJ2-4; D may be TRBD1 (5 bases). Trimming pared 2 bases from V and 0 bases from J, leaving 5 bases between. This CDR3 is built from 14 residues. Germline assignment: CDR1 SEHNR and CDR2 FQNEAQ (reference sequence). The CDR3 spells CASSLTGAKNIQYF. In DNA, the CDR3 is TGTGCCAGCAGCTTAACAGGAGCCAAAAACATTCAGTACTTC.

This clonotype came up many times. V is TRBV7-9 and J is TRBJ1-1, with D perhaps TRBD1 (6 bases). The germline V gene encodes CDR1 SEHNR and CDR2 FQNEAQ (reference sequence). V was cut by 1 base and J by 7 bases, with 10 bases left in between. The CDR3 is 13 residues long. The CDR3 reads CASSLDATGEAFF. CDR3 sequence (DNA): TGTGCCAGCAGCTTAGATGCGACAGGTGAAGCTTTCTTT.

The chain couples TRBV6-1 to TRBJ2-3, with a weak D call TRBD2 (6 bases). Trimming left V 2 bases short and J 4 bases short, with 13 bases between. Germline CDR1 is MNHNS and CDR2 is SASEGT. There are 15 residues in the CDR3. The CDR3 DNA is TGTGCCAGCAGTGAAAGGCCGCGGGGACCAGATACGCAGTATTTT. Encoded protein: CASSERPRGPDTQYF.

Comment on this clonotype: Because it lacks the conserved phenylalanine or tryptophan at the end, this CDR3 is likely a read error. This chain connects TRBV20-1 to TRBJ2-5; 7 positions agree with TRBD2. Losses at the gene ends were 4 bases for V and 5 bases for J; bases not matched to a gene: 16. Germline CDR1 and CDR2: DFQATT and SNEGSKA (reference sequence). CDR3 size: 16 residues. CDR3 DNA: TGCAGTGCTAATGACTTCCTGACTAGCTCGGGGGAGACCCAGTACTAC. The encoded protein is CSANDFLTSSGETQYY.

This clonotype has just a few counts. The chain has TRBV5-1 and TRBJ2-2; TRBD2 matches 7 bases. Germline-derived CDR1 and CDR2 are SGHRS and YFSETQ. This CDR3 spans 16 amino acids. V lost 0 bases to trimming and J lost 3 bases; unmatched junction nucleotides: 5. In DNA, the CDR3 is TGCGCCAGCAGCTTGGAAGGACTAGTGGACACCGGGGAGCTGTTTTTT. It codes for CASSLEGLVDTGELFF.

Ten or more counts support this clonotype. CDR3 nucleotide sequence: TGCAGCGTTGCGGCTAGCGGCGGCACAGATACGCAGTATTTT. Its translation is CSVAASGGTDTQYF. The chain employs TRBV29-1 and TRBJ2-3; 7 bases fit TRBD2. The germline V gene has CDR1 SQVTM and CDR2 ANQGSEA. V trimming: 4 bases; J trimming: 1 base; junction bases outside the gene matches: 5. The CDR3 sequence is 14 residues long.

This clonotype was seen a handful of times. The chain recombines TRBV20-1 with TRBJ1-6; 10 nucleotides align to TRBD1. The CDR3 loop spans 17 amino acids. CDR1 is DFQATT, CDR2 SNEGSKA, per germline (reference sequence). Losses at the gene ends were 0 bases for V and 6 bases for J; bases not matched to a gene: 8. This CDR3 reads CSARDIKGQGPNSPLHF. The CDR3 DNA reads TGCAGTGCTAGAGATATAAAGGGACAGGGGCCTAATTCACCCCTCCACTTT.

This clonotype has a count of ten or more. The V gene is TRBV12-3 or TRBV12-4, the J gene TRBJ2-7, with a weak D call TRBD1 (5 bases). The CDR3 is 13 amino acids. V was cut by 6 bases and J by 1 base, with 10 bases left in between. The CDR3 region is CASRPDTSYEQYF. The CDR3 DNA reads as TGTGCCAGCAGGCCGGACACGTCCTACGAGCAGTACTTC.